This T cell receptor (beta chain) was found in a study of cytomegalovirus exposure and HLA in healthy donors. The PCR was carried out with 60 Vbeta primers and 13 Jbeta primers. Generated by immunoSEQ multiplex PCR, the TCRdb table keeps only in-frame clones and is missing some. In the table there are under 60,000 clones, 82% of which are singletons. CDR3 length equals 17 residues. Trimming cost V 2 bases and J 0 bases; bases outside gene matches: 6. CDR1 and CDR2 (germline): SNHLY, FYNNEI. The receptor was derived from a man aged 50 to 59 in good health and CMV-seronegative. The sequenced sample was PBMCs. This chain links TRBV2 with TRBJ2-1; 8 bases agree with TRBD1. In DNA, the CDR3 is TGTGCCAGCAGTGAAAAGGGACAGGAGAGCTCCTACAATGAGCAGTTCTTC. Its protein product is CASSEKGQESSYNEQFF.